This T cell receptor (beta chain) was found in a study of T cells in Graves' hyperthyroidism and ophthalmopathy. General study results and limits: In validation, the model predicted ophthalmopathy. These predictions came a median about 6.5 months before onset.

This clonotype was picked up a small number of times. Its antigen is undetermined. Each diagnosis drew on symptoms, thyroxine, TRAb, thyroid ultrasound and orbital computed tomography findings. Out of over 7.5 ml of fresh peripheral blood came the PBMCs. TCR beta CDR3 regions were amplified from RNA. The HTBI primer set was used in a first-round RT-PCR of the TCR CDR3. MiXCR, applied by TCRdb to the multiplex PCR reads, yields one record per CDR3 protein. The sample lists hundreds of thousands of distinct CDR3 sequences, roughly a quarter occurring once. The sample comprised blood. The TCR originated in a woman aged 25 to 39 with Graves' ophthalmopathy.

The CDR3 protein is CASSQDLGQDEAFF. The DNA for the CDR3 is TGCGCCAGCAGCCAAGATCTAGGACAGGATGAAGCTTTCTTT. This rearrangement joins TRBV4-3 to TRBJ1-1, with 7 bases that match TRBD1. V dropped 0 bases and J dropped 7; count of bases not matched to a gene: 5. CDR3 length: 14 residues. In germline, CDR1 is LGHNA, CDR2 YSLEER.